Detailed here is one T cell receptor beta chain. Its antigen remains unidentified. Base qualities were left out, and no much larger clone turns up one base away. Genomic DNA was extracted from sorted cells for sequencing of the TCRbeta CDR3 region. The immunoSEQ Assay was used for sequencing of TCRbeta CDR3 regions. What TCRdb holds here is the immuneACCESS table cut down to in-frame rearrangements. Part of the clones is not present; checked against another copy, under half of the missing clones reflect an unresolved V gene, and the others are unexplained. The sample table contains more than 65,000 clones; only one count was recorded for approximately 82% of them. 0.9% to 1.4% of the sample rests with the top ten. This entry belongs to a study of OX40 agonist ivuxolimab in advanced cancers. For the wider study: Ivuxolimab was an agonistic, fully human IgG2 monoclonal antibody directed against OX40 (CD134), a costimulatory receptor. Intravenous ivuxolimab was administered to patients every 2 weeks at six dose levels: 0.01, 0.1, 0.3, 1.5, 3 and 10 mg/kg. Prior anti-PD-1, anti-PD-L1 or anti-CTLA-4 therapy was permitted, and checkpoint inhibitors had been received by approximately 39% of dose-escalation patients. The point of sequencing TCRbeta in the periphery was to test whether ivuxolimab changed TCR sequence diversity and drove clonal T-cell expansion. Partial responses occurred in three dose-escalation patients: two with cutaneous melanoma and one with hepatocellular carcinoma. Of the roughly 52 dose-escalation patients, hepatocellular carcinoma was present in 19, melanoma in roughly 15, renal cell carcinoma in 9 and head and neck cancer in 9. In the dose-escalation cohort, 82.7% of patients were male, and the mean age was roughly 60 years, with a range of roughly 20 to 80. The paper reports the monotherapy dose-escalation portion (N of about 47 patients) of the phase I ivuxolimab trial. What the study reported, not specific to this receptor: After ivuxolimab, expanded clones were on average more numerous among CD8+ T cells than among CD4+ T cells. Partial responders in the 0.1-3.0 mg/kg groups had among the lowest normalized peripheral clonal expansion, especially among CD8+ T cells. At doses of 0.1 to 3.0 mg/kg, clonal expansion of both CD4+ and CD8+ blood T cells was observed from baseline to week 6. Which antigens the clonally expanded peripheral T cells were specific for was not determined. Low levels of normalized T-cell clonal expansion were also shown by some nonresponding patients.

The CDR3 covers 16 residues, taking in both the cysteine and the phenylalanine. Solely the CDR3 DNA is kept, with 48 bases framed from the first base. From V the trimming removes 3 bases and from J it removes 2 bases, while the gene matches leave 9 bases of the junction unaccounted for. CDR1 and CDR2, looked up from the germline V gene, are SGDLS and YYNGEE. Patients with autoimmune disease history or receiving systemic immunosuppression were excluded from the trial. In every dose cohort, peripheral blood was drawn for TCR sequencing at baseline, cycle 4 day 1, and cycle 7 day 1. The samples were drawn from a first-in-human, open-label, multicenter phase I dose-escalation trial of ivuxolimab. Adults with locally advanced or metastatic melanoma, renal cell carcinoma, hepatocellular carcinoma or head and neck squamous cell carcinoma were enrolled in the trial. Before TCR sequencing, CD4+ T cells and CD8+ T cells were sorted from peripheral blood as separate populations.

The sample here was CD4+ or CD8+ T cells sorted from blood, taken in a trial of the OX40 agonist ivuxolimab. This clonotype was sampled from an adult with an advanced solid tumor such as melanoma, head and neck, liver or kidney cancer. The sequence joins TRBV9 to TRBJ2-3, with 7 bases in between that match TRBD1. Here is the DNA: TGTGCCAGCAGCGCACGGGGAGACAGGGTCACAGATACGCAGTATTTT. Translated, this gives CASSARGDRVTDTQYF.